One sample yielded the 31 T cell receptor beta chains listed below, sequenced in a study of blood T cell repertoires in COVID-19. TCRdb's table, derived via immunoSEQ multiplex PCR, lists solely in-frame clones and lacks some. The table records about 260,000 clones, roughly nine tenths of them present only once. Sequences were obtained from peripheral blood. These receptors originate from a man aged 35 to 55 who had recovered from COVID-19.

This clone was seen only a few times. The J gene is TRBJ2-7, the V gene TRBV7-8, with D uncertain. Trimming took off 0 bases at V and 0 bases at J, with 12 bases between the two ends. The CDR3 covers 16 residues. Per the germline V gene, CDR1 is SGHVS and CDR2 is FQNEAQ. CDR3 nucleotide sequence: TGTGCCAGCAGCTTAGCCGTAACGAGGATCTCCTACGAGCAGTACTTC. This sequence encodes CASSLAVTRISYEQYF.

The rearrangement joins TRBV10-2 to TRBJ2-3; TRBD1 matches at 8 bases. The germline CDR1 and CDR2 sequences are WSHSY and SAAADI. The V and J ends lost 7 bases and 5 bases, in that order; junction bases with no gene match: 5. The CDR3 consists of 13 residues. Written as DNA, the CDR3 is TGCGCCAGCACCGGACAGGGAGTAGATACGCAGTATTTT. Residues: CASTGQGVDTQYF.

The rearrangement joins TRBV18 to TRBJ2-7, with D perhaps matching TRBD1 (6 bases). The V gene's germline CDR1 is KGHSH and CDR2 LQKENI. Trimming took 2 bases from V and 1 from J, leaving 15 bases between them. The CDR3 contains 16 residues. The CDR3, as DNA: TGTGCCAGCTCACCATTATCAGGGGATGGATCCTACGAGCAGTACTTC. Translation: CASSPLSGDGSYEQYF.

The V and J genes are TRBV2 and TRBJ2-1, with a weak D call TRBD1 (6 bases). Per the germline V gene, CDR1 is SNHLY and CDR2 is FYNNEI. Trimming left V 7 bases short and J 5 bases short, with 12 bases between. The CDR3 is 13 residues long. The CDR3 DNA follows: TGTGCCAGCAATTCACAGGGCCACAATGAGCAGTTCTTC. Encoded protein: CASNSQGHNEQFF.

The genes are TRBV7-9 and TRBJ2-2, with D unclear. Trimming pared 8 bases from V and 6 bases from J, leaving 10 bases between. Germline CDR1 reads SEHNR; CDR2 reads FQNEAQ (reference sequence). The CDR3 contains 12 residues. The chain's CDR3 is CASAAGSGELFF. The CDR3 DNA follows: TGTGCCAGCGCGGCCGGGTCCGGGGAGCTGTTTTTT. The entire variable domain, with the rest obtained from reference TRBV7-9 and TRBJ2-2, is as follows: DTGVSQNPRHKITKRGQNVTFRCDPISEHNRLYWYRQTLGQGPEFLTYFQNEAQLEKSRLLSDRFSAERPKGSFSTLEIQRTEQGDSAMYLCASAAGSGELFFGEGSRLTVL.

The V gene is TRBV7-8, the J gene TRBJ1-3; D unclear. The CDR3 has 15 residues. V lost 5 bases to trimming and J lost 2 bases, with 13 bases between them. Germline V gives CDR1 SGHVS, CDR2 FQNEAQ. The CDR3, as DNA: TGTGCCAGCAGCCCGCCAGGTAGTACTGGAAACACCATATATTTT. It encodes CASSPPGSTGNTIYF.

The gene calls are TRBV7-6 and TRBJ2-5; TRBD2 is a possible D gene (6 bases). Germline V gene lookup returns CDR1 SGHVS and CDR2 FNYEAQ. The CDR3 contains 15 residues. V dropped 1 base and J dropped 4 bases, with 13 bases sitting between them. The CDR3 here is CASSLGAGISETQYF. Written as DNA, the CDR3 is TGTGCCAGCAGCTTAGGTGCGGGAATTTCAGAGACCCAGTACTTC. Full variable domain (missing parts from reference TRBV7-6 and TRBJ2-5): GAGVSQSPRYKVTKRGQDVALRCDPISGHVSLYWYRQALGQGPEFLTYFNYEAQQDKSGLPNDRFSAERPEGSISTLTIQRTEQRDSAMYRCASSLGAGISETQYFGPGTRLLVL.

Many counts were recorded for this clone. Other DNA sequences from this sample encode an identical CDR3 as well. V is TRBV15 and J is TRBJ2-7; 7 nucleotides line up with TRBD2. Germline CDR1 is LNHNV and CDR2 is YYDKDF (reference sequence). After removal of 3 bases from V and 2 bases from J, the junction contained 1 base not matched to a gene. The length of the CDR3 is 13 residues. The CDR3 DNA is TGTGCCACCAGCAGGGGAGGGCCCTACGAGCAGTACTTC. This translates into CATSRGGPYEQYF.

This clone was counted a single time. The gene calls are TRBV18 and TRBJ1-1; 7 bases match TRBD1. This CDR3 is built from 13 residues. CDR1 KGHSH and CDR2 LQKENI come from the germline V gene. Losses at the gene ends were 4 bases for V and 1 base for J; bases not matched to a gene: 0. The CDR3 DNA sequence: TGTGCCAGCTCACAGGGGGCGAACACTGAAGCTTTCTTT. Its translation: CASSQGANTEAFF. Full variable domain (rest looked up from reference TRBV18 and TRBJ1-1): NAGVMQNPRHLVRRRGQEARLRCSPMKGHSHVYWYRQLPEEGLKFMVYLQKENIIDESGMPKERFSAEFPKEGPSILRIQQVVRGDSAAYFCASSQGANTEAFFGQGTRLTVV.

The J gene is TRBJ2-7, the V gene TRBV7-2; 11 positions match TRBD2. CDR3 length: 18 amino acids. Germline V gene data show CDR1 as SGHTA and CDR2 as FQGNSA. V lost 1 base, J lost 2 bases, and 10 bases stayed unmatched. CDR3 bases: TGTGCCAGCAGCTTAGGTTGGCTAGCGGGGGGCCTAACCTACGAGCAGTACTTC. Residues: CASSLGWLAGGLTYEQYF.

V and J are TRBV7-2 and TRBJ2-1; TRBD2 agrees at 7 bases. Germline V CDR1 and CDR2: SGHTA, FQGNSA. V was pared by 0 bases and J by 4 bases, with 6 bases of the junction left unmatched. The CDR3 is 16 amino acids. In DNA form, the CDR3 reads TGTGCCAGCAGCTTAGCGGGAGGGCCGGGTTACAATGAGCAGTTCTTC. It is translated as CASSLAGGPGYNEQFF.

This clone was seen only once. This chain connects TRBV5-1 to TRBJ2-3, with D possibly TRBD2 on 6 matching bases. In germline, CDR1 is SGHRS, CDR2 YFSETQ. V lost 4 bases to trimming and J lost 3 bases, with 12 bases between them. This CDR3 has 14 amino acids. CDR3 amino acids: CASSAGLGTDTQYF. CDR3 nucleotide sequence: TGCGCCAGCAGCGCGGGGTTAGGGACAGATACGCAGTATTTT.

The CDR3 DNA is TGCGCCAGCAGCTTAACGGGGGTGCGCACAGATACGCAGTATTTT. Encoded protein: CASSLTGVRTDTQYF. The J gene is TRBJ2-3, the V gene TRBV5-1; a possible D gene is TRBD2 (6 bases). V lost 2 bases and J lost 1, with 11 bases in between. Germline V gene sequence: CDR1 SGHRS, CDR2 YFSETQ. The CDR3 sequence is 15 residues long.

The J gene is TRBJ2-3, the V gene TRBV2; unclear D gene. The CDR3 sequence is 14 residues long. Germline CDR1 SNHLY, CDR2 FYNNEI. With 4 bases removed from V and 4 bases from J, the gap between germline ends came to 12 bases. The CDR3 DNA sequence: TGTGCCAGCAGTGCCCTACTTCCCGCAGATACGCAGTATTTT. As protein: CASSALLPADTQYF.

The V call is TRBV4-1, the J call TRBJ2-7, with D possibly being TRBD2 (5 bases). The V gene lost 1 base and the J gene lost 1 base, with 8 bases spanning the gap. CDR1 and CDR2 (germline): MGHRA, YSYEKL. This CDR3 has 14 amino acids. DNA of the CDR3: TGCGCCAGCAGCCAAGCTCCGGGATCCTACGAGCAGTACTTC. It translates to CASSQAPGSYEQYF.

The chain employs TRBV7-8 and TRBJ2-3, with 12 nucleotides matching TRBD2. The junction had 15 bases not matched to a gene; V was cut back by 5 bases and J by 3 bases. Germline CDR1 reads SGHVS; CDR2 reads FQNEAQ. The CDR3 has 19 residues. The CDR3 DNA sequence: TGTGCCAGCAGCCCCCACGCCAGGACTAGCGGGGTCAGGACAGATACGCAGTATTTT. Protein sequence: CASSPHARTSGVRTDTQYF.

This clone has a handful of counts. The gene calls are TRBV30 and TRBJ2-7; possible D gene TRBD1, 5 bases. V dropped 3 bases and J dropped 2 bases, with 14 bases sitting between them. The CDR3 runs 14 residues. The germline CDR1 and CDR2 sequences are GTSNPN and SVGIG (reference sequence). Written as DNA, the CDR3 is TGTGCCTGGAGAGCCCTTGGGGCGACCTACGAGCAGTACTTC. Protein product: CAWRALGATYEQYF.

The genes are TRBV18 and TRBJ1-5, with 7 bases fitting TRBD1. There are 14 residues in the CDR3. The germline V gene encodes CDR1 KGHSH and CDR2 LQKENI. J gave up 5 bases and V 6 bases, and 7 bases lay outside the gene matches. The CDR3 sequence is CASSSTGKDQPQHF. The CDR3 coding sequence is TGTGCCAGCTCGTCGACAGGGAAAGATCAGCCCCAGCATTTT.

V gene TRBV6-2 or TRBV6-3 combines with J gene TRBJ2-7; TRBD2 matches 14 bases. V was pared by 6 bases and J by 5 bases, with 6 bases of the junction left unmatched. The germline gives CDR1 MNHEY, CDR2 SVGEGT. This CDR3 region has 15 residues. CDR3 sequence reads: CASSQGTSGRHEQYF. CDR3 DNA sequence: TGTGCCAGCAGCCAGGGGACTAGCGGGAGACACGAGCAGTACTTC.

The genes are TRBV7-8 and TRBJ1-2; 9 bases map to TRBD1. CDR3 size: 15 residues. Losses at the gene ends were 6 bases for V and 6 bases for J; bases not matched to a gene: 11. Germline CDR1 is SGHVS and CDR2 is FQNEAQ. In DNA form, the CDR3 reads TGTGCCAGCAGTGGGTTGACAGGGGGTATAGATGGCTACACCTTC. The encoded protein is CASSGLTGGIDGYTF.

The gene calls are TRBV5-1 and TRBJ1-2; 9 nucleotides match TRBD1. Germline CDR1 and CDR2: SGHRS and YFSETQ. V gave up 0 bases and J gave up 2 bases; unmatched junction bases: 5. This CDR3 contains 16 residues. CDR3: CASSLGLGQGNYGYTF. CDR3 DNA: TGCGCCAGCAGCTTGGGTCTAGGACAGGGGAACTATGGCTACACCTTC.

The chain has TRBV3-1 (or the pseudogene TRBV3-2) and TRBJ1-2; a possible D gene is TRBD1 (6 bases). This CDR3 spans 16 amino acids. V was pared by 3 bases and J by 6 bases, with 20 bases between. Germline loops: CDR1 LGHDT, CDR2 YNNKEL (reference sequence). CDR3 sequence: CASSQRGQQGYDGYTF. The CDR3 coding sequence is TGTGCCAGCAGCCAGAGGGGTCAACAGGGATATGATGGCTACACCTTC.

This chain links TRBV6-5 with TRBJ2-3, with 8 bases lining up with TRBD2. V lost 2 bases, J lost 6 bases, and 10 bases stayed unmatched. The CDR3 contains 16 residues. The germline V gene has CDR1 MNHEY and CDR2 SVGAGI. For the CDR3, the DNA is TGTGCCAGCAGTTACAACCTAGCGGGCGGGCGCGATACGCAGTATTTT. This sequence encodes CASSYNLAGGRDTQYF.

The chain uses TRBV6-2 or TRBV6-3 and TRBJ2-1, with 7 bases aligning to TRBD1. This CDR3 contains 17 residues. J was trimmed by 8 bases and V by 4 bases; bases with no gene match: 17. CDR1 is MNHEY, CDR2 SVGEGT, per germline. The CDR3 loop reads CASSFGRTGTITHEQFF. The CDR3 coding sequence is TGTGCCAGCAGTTTCGGTAGGACAGGCACGATAACCCATGAGCAGTTCTTC.

The rearrangement uses TRBV15 and TRBJ1-2; D possibly corresponds to TRBD1 (5 bases). The ends were cut back, 0 bases at V and 5 bases at J, with 10 bases in the middle. The CDR3 has 14 residues. Per the germline V gene, CDR1 is LNHNV and CDR2 is YYDKDF (reference sequence). The chain's CDR3 is CATSREGGSYGYTF. CDR3 coding DNA: TGTGCCACCAGCAGAGAGGGGGGTTCTTATGGCTACACCTTC.

This chain connects TRBV29-1 to TRBJ1-5, with no clear D. The CDR3 is 13 amino acids. Germline V lookup: CDR1 SQVTM, CDR2 ANQGSEA. Between the trimmed V and J ends, which lost 7 bases and 1 base, there was a span of 11 bases. CDR3 DNA: TGCAGCGCCCAGCCGGGGAGCAATCAGCCCCAGCATTTT. This encodes CSAQPGSNQPQHF.

This clone was recorded only once. The gene calls are TRBV10-3 and TRBJ2-7; weak D call: TRBD1 (6 bases). Trimming removed 11 bases from V and 0 bases from J, with 14 bases in between. Germline lookup yields CDR1 ENHRY and CDR2 SYGVKD. This CDR3 is built from 13 residues. The CDR3 loop is CAVLQGSSYEQYF. CDR3 sequence (DNA): TGTGCCGTCCTACAGGGTAGCTCCTACGAGCAGTACTTC.

The J gene is TRBJ2-3, the V gene TRBV7-9; maybe TRBD2 (6 bases). Germline CDR1 SEHNR, CDR2 FQNEAQ (reference sequence). The CDR3 spans 19 residues. The V end was cut by 1 base, the J end by 0 bases, with 20 bases between. The CDR3 nucleotides read TGTGCCAGCAGCTTAGTGCGGGGAGTCGGCGTTCTGAGCACAGATACGCAGTATTTT. This gives the protein CASSLVRGVGVLSTDTQYF.

DNA for the CDR3: TGCGCCAGCAGCTTGGACGGGAGGGCCCATGAGCAGTTCTTC. As protein: CASSLDGRAHEQFF. V gene TRBV5-1 combines with J gene TRBJ2-1, with 8 bases aligning to TRBD2. Germline values: CDR1 SGHRS, CDR2 YFSETQ. The CDR3 totals 14 residues. V shed 0 bases and J 8 bases; nucleotides not matched to a gene: 4.

This clone appeared a single time. CDR3: CASSPDRAYEQYF. The CDR3 region has the DNA TGTGCCAGCAGCCCGGACAGGGCCTACGAGCAGTACTTC. The chain links TRBV7-2 to TRBJ2-7; 8 bases are a match to TRBD1. CDR3 length equals 13 residues. Losses at the gene ends were 5 bases for V and 2 bases for J; bases not matched to a gene: 2. Germline V gene lookup returns CDR1 SGHTA and CDR2 FQGNSA.

This chain uses TRBV7-9 with TRBJ2-3, with TRBD1 as a possible D gene (6 bases). The V end was cut by 8 bases, the J end by 0 bases, with 9 bases between. Germline-derived CDR1 and CDR2 are SEHNR and FQNEAQ (reference sequence). CDR3 size: 13 residues. CDR3 coding DNA: TGTGCCAGCGGTGGGACAAGCACAGATACGCAGTATTTT. This codes for CASGGTSTDTQYF.